This T cell receptor (beta chain) derives from a study of T-cell memory formation after mild COVID-19. Concerning this clonotype itself: Its specificity is not known.

Notes on the study in general: Day 15 to 85 contractors were CD4/CD8 balanced; later expanders leaned CD4+.

TCRdb reprocessed the 5' RACE reads with MiXCR, giving one entry per CDR3 protein. The sample has around 470,000 distinct CDR3 sequences, around 19% seen once. The sample taken for sequencing was PBMCs or a T cell subset sorted from them (not recorded which). This receptor was obtained from an adult woman who had mild COVID-19 (a few samples of this study predate the infection). Cell type and time point are not known.

Written as DNA, the CDR3 is TGTGCCAGCAGTTCGGACGGAGAGGAGACCCAGTACTTC. It codes for CASSSDGEETQYF. The chain is built from TRBV12-3 or TRBV12-4 and TRBJ2-5; D call uncertain. Between the trimmed V and J ends, which lost 4 bases and 5 bases, there was a span of 11 bases. The CDR3 extends over 13 amino acids.